This paragraph covers one TCR beta chain sequence. Its antigen is unidentified. This sample was included in a study of shared clonotypes between healthy human individuals. Whole-study findings and limits: Researchers sampled blood only, noting tissue repertoires likely differ. The represented genetic and exposure-history diversity was limited by the small number of donors.

Germline assignment: CDR1 PRHDT and CDR2 FYEKMQ (reference sequence). The V end was cut by 1 base, the J end by 10 bases, with 5 bases between. This CDR3 region has 11 residues. The naive CD8 population came from CD45RO-negative cells selected for CCR7, without terminally differentiated effector memory CD45RA+ cells. Clones were sequenced by immunoSEQ multiplex PCR, and TCRdb holds only the in-frame ones, with some missing. The profile shows some 2,100,000 clones, about 93% of them singletons. This sequence was found in a man aged 18 to 29 in good health. Some clones in this sample may be carry-over from other donors' samples. V usage is TRBV13 and J usage is TRBJ2-1, with a possible D match to TRBD1 (5 bases). Sequenced: naive CD8+ T cells from PBMCs. The CDR3 is CASSLAGEQFF. The DNA of the CDR3 is TGTGCCAGCAGCTTAGCAGGGGAGCAGTTCTTC.